The present TCR beta chain was sequenced within a study of response to subunit inactivated influenza vaccine. V shed 10 bases, J shed 3 bases, and the junction held 8 bases outside the gene matches. Germline CDR1 and CDR2: SGHTA and FQGNSA. This CDR3 comprises 14 residues. TCRdb analysed the RT-PCR reads with MiXCR anew, one entry per CDR3 protein. The sample has hundreds of thousands of distinct CDR3 sequences; around 13% are singletons. The rearrangement joins TRBV7-2 to TRBJ2-7, with 11 nucleotides matching TRBD1. The sequence came from a man between 50 and 59 years old who received an inactivated influenza vaccine. Sequences were derived from PBMCs from blood, sampled around 14 days before vaccination. The CDR3 sequence: CATQRDRGFYEQYF. The CDR3 bases are TGTGCCACGCAACGGGACAGGGGGTTCTACGAGCAGTACTTC.